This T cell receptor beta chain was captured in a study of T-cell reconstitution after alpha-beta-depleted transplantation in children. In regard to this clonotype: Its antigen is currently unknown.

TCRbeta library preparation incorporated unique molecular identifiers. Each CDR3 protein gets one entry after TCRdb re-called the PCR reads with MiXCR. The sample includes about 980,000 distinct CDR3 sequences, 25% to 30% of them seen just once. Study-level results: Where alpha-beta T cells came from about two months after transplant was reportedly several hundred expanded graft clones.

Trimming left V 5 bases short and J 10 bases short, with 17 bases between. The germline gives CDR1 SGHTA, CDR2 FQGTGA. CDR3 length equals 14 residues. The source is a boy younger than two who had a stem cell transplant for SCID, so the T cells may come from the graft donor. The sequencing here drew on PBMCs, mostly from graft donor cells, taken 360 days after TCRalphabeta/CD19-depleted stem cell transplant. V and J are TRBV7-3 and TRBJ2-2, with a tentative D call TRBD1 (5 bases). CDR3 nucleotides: TGTGCCAGCAGCGTAGACAGAGGCACTAAGGAGCTGTTTTTT. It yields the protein CASSVDRGTKELFF. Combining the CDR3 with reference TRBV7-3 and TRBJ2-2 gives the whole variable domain GAGVSQTPSNKVTEKGKYVELRCDPISGHTALYWYRQSLGQGPEFLIYFQGTGAADDSGLPNDRFFAVRPEGSVSTLKIQRTERGDSAVYLCASSVDRGTKELFFGEGSRLTVL.